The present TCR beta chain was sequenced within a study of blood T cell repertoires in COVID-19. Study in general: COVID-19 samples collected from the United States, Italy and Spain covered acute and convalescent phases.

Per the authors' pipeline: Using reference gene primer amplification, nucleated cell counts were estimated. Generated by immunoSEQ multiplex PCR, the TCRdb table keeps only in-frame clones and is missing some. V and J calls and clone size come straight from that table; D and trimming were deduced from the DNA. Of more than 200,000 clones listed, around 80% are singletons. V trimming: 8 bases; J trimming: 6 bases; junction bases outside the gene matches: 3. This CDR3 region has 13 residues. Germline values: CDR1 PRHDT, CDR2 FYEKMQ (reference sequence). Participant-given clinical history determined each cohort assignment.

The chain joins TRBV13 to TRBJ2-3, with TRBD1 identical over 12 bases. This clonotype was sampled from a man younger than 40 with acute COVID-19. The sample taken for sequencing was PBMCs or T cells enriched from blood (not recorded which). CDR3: CASGDRGPDTQYF. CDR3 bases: TGTGCCAGCGGGGACAGGGGGCCCGATACGCAGTATTTT.